The 30 T cell receptor beta chains listed next were all sequenced from one sample in a study of PD-L1 blockade in urothelial cancer. TCRdb's copy holds only in-frame clones and misses some; the assay was immunoSEQ multiplex PCR. The table records 15,000 to 20,000 clones, around 90% of them present only once. Sequencing was performed on PBMCs, taken around atezolizumab (anti-PD-L1) treatment. All receptors derive from a man aged 45 to 65 with urothelial cancer.

The sample holds one count of this clone. The CDR3 bases are TGCGCCAGCAGCGCTATACCAGGAAGCACACAAGAGACCCAGTACTTC. Encoded protein: CASSAIPGSTQETQYF. The chain uses TRBV5-1 and TRBJ2-5, with D uncertain. The CDR3 is 16 amino acids. The V gene lost 4 bases and the J gene lost 2 bases, with 18 bases spanning the gap. Per germline, CDR1 SGHRS and CDR2 YFSETQ.

The chain's CDR3 is CAISDESRQFF. Here the CDR3 DNA reads TGTGCCATCAGTGACGAGTCCCGGCAGTTCTTC. V gene TRBV10-3 combines with J gene TRBJ2-1; D gene unclear. Trimming cost V 3 bases and J 12 bases, with 9 bases left between them. The germline gives CDR1 ENHRY, CDR2 SYGVKD. The CDR3 sequence is 11 residues long.

Here the CDR3 DNA reads TGTGCCAGCAGCTTAGCGCCGGGGAGCCCCGTGGGCACAGATACGCAGTATTTT. This sequence encodes CASSLAPGSPVGTDTQYF. V is TRBV7-7 and J is TRBJ2-3; a possible D gene is TRBD2 (5 bases). V lost 0 bases to trimming and J lost 1 base, with 17 bases between them. The germline V gene encodes CDR1 SSHAT and CDR2 FNYEAQ (reference sequence). This CDR3 has 18 residues.

The J gene is TRBJ2-2, the V gene TRBV4-3, with D perhaps TRBD1 (6 bases). Germline V lookup: CDR1 LGHNA, CDR2 YSLEER. Trimming shortened V by 3 bases and J by 1 base, and 12 bases separated the two germline ends. This CDR3 contains 16 residues. The chain's CDR3 is CASSQQTGKNTGELFF. The CDR3 coding sequence is TGCGCCAGCAGCCAGCAGACAGGCAAGAACACCGGGGAGCTGTTTTTT.

This chain joins TRBV5-1 and TRBJ1-1, with 9 bases aligning to TRBD1. The germline CDR1 and CDR2 sequences are SGHRS and YFSETQ. Trimming cost V 4 bases and J 1 base; bases outside gene matches: 5. The CDR3 length is 15 residues. This CDR3 is CASSPRQGENTEAFF. Written as DNA, the CDR3 is TGCGCCAGCAGCCCGAGACAGGGGGAGAACACTGAAGCTTTCTTT.

The chain carries TRBV30 and TRBJ2-6; D is undetermined. The germline CDR1 and CDR2 sequences are GTSNPN and SVGIG (reference sequence). V lost 1 base, J lost 1 base, and 11 bases lay in between. The CDR3 spans 16 residues. The CDR3 coding sequence is TGTGCCTGGAGTGCTTTCGGTTTTTCTGGGGCCAACGTCCTGACTTTC. Translation gives CAWSAFGFSGANVLTF.

The V and J genes are TRBV28 and TRBJ1-5, with 7 bases matching TRBD1. J was trimmed by 1 base and V by 8 bases; bases with no gene match: 8. Germline assignment: CDR1 MDHEN and CDR2 SYDVKM. The CDR3 extends over 15 amino acids. CDR3 in DNA: TGTGCCAGCCAGATAGGGGGCGGGAGCAATCAGCCCCAGCATTTT. Translated, it gives CASQIGGGSNQPQHF.

The chain carries TRBV13 and TRBJ1-2; the match to TRBD1 covers 7 bases. Germline CDR1 PRHDT, CDR2 FYEKMQ (reference sequence). The CDR3 consists of 14 residues. V lost 5 bases and J lost 4; bases outside the gene matches: 7. CDR3 DNA: TGTGCCAGCAGCGCTAACAGGGGTGCCTATGGCTACACCTTC. Its protein is CASSANRGAYGYTF.

The chain joins TRBV5-1 to TRBJ1-1; 10 bases agree with TRBD1. CDR1 is SGHRS and CDR2 is YFSETQ in the germline V gene. The CDR3 extends over 16 amino acids. The V and J ends lost 4 bases and 5 bases, in that order; junction bases with no gene match: 11. CDR3 nucleotides: TGCGCCAGCAGCCTGGCGACAGGGGGCGGTTGGACTGAAGCTTTCTTT. Translated: CASSLATGGGWTEAFF. Complete variable domain (other parts from reference TRBV5-1 and TRBJ1-1): KAGVTQTPRYLIKTRGQQVTLSCSPISGHRSVSWYQQTPGQGLQFLFEYFSETQRNKGNFPGRFSGRQFSNSRSEMNVSTLELGDSALYLCASSLATGGGWTEAFFGQGTRLTVV.

The chain combines TRBV5-4 with TRBJ2-7; 8 bases map to TRBD1. The CDR3 has 15 residues. The J segment lost 4 bases and the V segment lost 4 bases, leaving 10 bases of the junction unmatched. Germline V gene data show CDR1 as SGHNT and CDR2 as YYREEE (reference sequence). Written as DNA, the CDR3 is TGTGCCAGCAGCCCCGACTCGACAGGGGCGTACGAGCAGTACTTC. It yields the protein CASSPDSTGAYEQYF. Variable domain in full (rest from reference TRBV5-4 and TRBJ2-7): ETGVTQSPTHLIKTRGQQVTLRCSSQSGHNTVSWYQQALGQGPQFIFQYYREEENGRGNFPPRFSGLQFPNYSSELNVNALELDDSALYLCASSPDSTGAYEQYFGPGTRLTVT.

The chain has TRBV5-5 and TRBJ2-7; the D is unclear. Germline V gives CDR1 SGHKS, CDR2 YYEKEE (reference sequence). This CDR3 has 14 residues. V shed 0 bases and J shed 0 bases, with 7 bases lying between them. The CDR3 loop reads CASSLGDSSYEQYF. The DNA for the CDR3 is TGTGCCAGCAGCTTGGGAGATAGCTCCTACGAGCAGTACTTC.

V gene TRBV4-2 combines with J gene TRBJ1-2, with 7 nucleotides matching TRBD1. After removal of 0 bases from V and 6 bases from J, the junction contained 7 bases not matched to a gene. Germline CDR1 is LGHNA and CDR2 is YNFKEQ. This CDR3 contains 15 residues. The CDR3 bases are TGTGCCAGCAGCCAAGACCCCACAGGGGTGGATGGCTACACCTTC. Its translation: CASSQDPTGVDGYTF.

A word on this clone: Relative to the germline gene, one junction end is altered; a read error may explain this. This CDR3 reads CASSPGAGGDNVLTF. In DNA, the CDR3 is TGTGCCAGCAGCCCCGGCGCGGGGGGGGACAACGTCCTGACTTTC. The chain recombines TRBV14 with TRBJ2-6, with TRBD2 matching 9 bases. There are 15 residues in the CDR3. Germline V lookup: CDR1 SGHDN, CDR2 FVKESK.

The chain recombines TRBV7-3 with TRBJ2-7; 9 bases align to TRBD1. The germline V gene has CDR1 SGHTA and CDR2 FQGTGA. CDR3 length equals 16 residues. Trimming removed 2 bases from V and 3 bases from J; junction bases left unmatched: 8. The CDR3 bases are TGTGCCAGCAGCTTATACGGTGGGACAGGGAACTACGAGCAGTACTTC. Translating it yields CASSLYGGTGNYEQYF.

The chain couples TRBV5-6 to TRBJ2-1, with D unclear. Trimming shortened V by 2 bases and J by 9 bases, and 6 bases separated the two germline ends. CDR3 length equals 11 residues. In germline, CDR1 is SGHDT, CDR2 YYEEEE. The CDR3 DNA sequence: TGTGCCAGCAGCTTCTCGGTTGAGCAGTTCTTC. This encodes CASSFSVEQFF.

The V and J genes are TRBV18 and TRBJ2-1; TRBD1 matches 9 bases. Germline V gene sequence: CDR1 KGHSH, CDR2 LQKENI. The CDR3 contains 15 residues. The V gene end was trimmed by 6 bases and the J gene end by 6 bases; junction bases not matched to a gene: 9. Here the CDR3 reads CASSFRTGESNEQFF. Written as DNA, the CDR3 is TGTGCCAGCTCTTTTAGGACAGGGGAGAGCAATGAGCAGTTCTTC. Full variable domain (missing parts from reference TRBV18 and TRBJ2-1): NAGVMQNPRHLVRRRGQEARLRCSPMKGHSHVYWYRQLPEEGLKFMVYLQKENIIDESGMPKERFSAEFPKEGPSILRIQQVVRGDSAAYFCASSFRTGESNEQFFGPGTRLTVL.

V is TRBV5-1 and J is TRBJ2-2, with 8 bases that match TRBD2. This CDR3 has 15 amino acids. J lost 1 base, V lost 9 bases, and 8 bases had no gene match. CDR1 and CDR2 (germline): SGHRS, YFSETQ. In nucleotides, the CDR3 is TGCGCCACACAGTCGGCGGGGGGGAACACCGGGGAGCTGTTTTTT. This gives the protein CATQSAGGNTGELFF.

The chain carries TRBV5-1 and TRBJ2-7; 7 bases line up with TRBD1. V lost 1 base, J lost 2 bases, and 3 bases stayed unmatched. Per germline, CDR1 SGHRS and CDR2 YFSETQ. The CDR3 totals 14 residues. The DNA of the CDR3 is TGCGCCAGCAGCTTGTCTGGGACAGCCTACGAGCAGTACTTC. Its translation: CASSLSGTAYEQYF.

The rearrangement links TRBV12-5 to TRBJ2-3; 8 bases map to TRBD2. This CDR3 spans 16 amino acids. The V gene's germline CDR1 is LGHNT and CDR2 FRNRAP. J gave up 0 bases and V 3 bases, and 5 bases lay outside the gene matches. The CDR3 nucleotides are TGTGCTAGTGGTTTCTTACTAGCGGTTAGCACAGATACGCAGTATTTT. Residues: CASGFLLAVSTDTQYF.

The chain uses TRBV7-2 and TRBJ2-2; D possibly corresponds to TRBD2 (7 bases). V was trimmed by 5 bases and J by 6 bases, leaving 22 bases between them. Germline-derived CDR1 and CDR2 are SGHTA and FQGNSA. This CDR3 is built from 17 residues. In DNA form, the CDR3 reads TGTGCCAGCAGCCGGACTTGGGGGGGCGGGCACGCCGGGGAGCTGTTTTTT. Its protein product is CASSRTWGGGHAGELFF.

This chain links TRBV6-1 with TRBJ2-7, with D possibly matching TRBD1 (5 bases). Trimming pared 3 bases from V and 3 bases from J, leaving 9 bases between. The CDR3 length is 13 residues. Germline CDR1 MNHNS, CDR2 SASEGT. The CDR3 DNA reads as TGTGCCAGCAGTGAGGTAGGGGACTACGAGCAGTACTTC. Protein sequence: CASSEVGDYEQYF.

The chain recombines TRBV28 with TRBJ2-5; D gene ambiguous. This CDR3 has 18 residues. Germline V gene data show CDR1 as MDHEN and CDR2 as SYDVKM. Trimming removed 5 bases from V and 2 bases from J, with 24 bases in between. In nucleotides, the CDR3 is TGTGCCAGCAGTCCGCCCCGACCCTTATTTGGGCGACAAGAGACCCAGTACTTC. It encodes CASSPPRPLFGRQETQYF. The full variable domain, its missing parts supplied by reference TRBV28 and TRBJ2-5, is DVKVTQSSRYLVKRTGEKVFLECVQDMDHENMFWYRQDPGLGLRLIYFSYDVKMKEKGDIPEGYSVSREKKERFSLILESASTNQTSMYLCASSPPRPLFGRQETQYFGPGTRLLVL.

The gene calls are TRBV2 and TRBJ2-5; D is possibly TRBD1 (7 bases). The CDR3 consists of 13 residues. The V gene's germline CDR1 is SNHLY and CDR2 FYNNEI. Trimming removed 8 bases at V and 6 bases at J, with 16 bases between. Here the CDR3 reads CASGGGAGKTQYF. The CDR3 DNA reads TGTGCCAGCGGAGGGGGCGCTGGGAAGACCCAGTACTTC.

J is TRBJ2-1 and V is TRBV11-3; tentatively, D is TRBD1 (5 bases). Germline CDR1 and CDR2: SGHNT and YENEEA. Trimming removed 6 bases from V and 5 bases from J, with 17 bases in between. This CDR3 comprises 15 residues. CDR3 sequence reads: CASSLTAFDNNEQFF. In DNA, the CDR3 is TGTGCCAGCAGTCTGACAGCCTTTGACAACAATGAGCAGTTCTTC. Full variable domain (missing parts from reference TRBV11-3 and TRBJ2-1): EAGVVQSPRYKIIEKKQPVAFWCNPISGHNTLYWYLQNLGQGPELLIRYENEEAVDDSQLPKDRFSAERLKGVDSTLKIQPAELGDSAVYLCASSLTAFDNNEQFFGPGTRLTVL.

The chain carries TRBV18 and TRBJ1-3; D uncertain. The V gene lost 6 bases and the J gene lost 4 bases, with 10 bases spanning the gap. The germline V gene encodes CDR1 KGHSH and CDR2 LQKENI. The CDR3 length is 13 residues. The DNA of the CDR3 is TGTGCCAGCTCTCGAACGAGAGGAAACACCATATATTTT. It codes for CASSRTRGNTIYF.

The gene calls are TRBV4-2 and TRBJ2-3; TRBD2 matches at 11 bases. Per germline, CDR1 LGHNA and CDR2 YNFKEQ. Trimming took 1 base from V and 2 from J; bases not matched to a gene: 5. The CDR3 covers 17 residues. The CDR3 region is CASSQAASGGLTDTQYF. For the CDR3, the DNA is TGTGCCAGCAGCCAAGCGGCTAGCGGGGGGCTCACAGATACGCAGTATTTT.

V gene TRBV9 combines with J gene TRBJ1-4; D uncertain. Trimming shortened V by 6 bases and J by 4 bases, and 13 bases separated the two germline ends. Germline V lookup: CDR1 SGDLS, CDR2 YYNGEE. This CDR3 is 14 amino acids long. In nucleotides, the CDR3 is TGTGCCAGCACCTCGGAACAGAATAATGAAAAACTGTTTTTT. Translating it yields CASTSEQNNEKLFF.

This clone appeared a few times. The V gene is TRBV29-1, the J gene TRBJ2-4; weak D call: TRBD2 (5 bases). Trimming shortened V by 6 bases and J by 6 bases, and 9 bases separated the two germline ends. CDR3 length: 11 residues. Germline values: CDR1 SQVTM, CDR2 ANQGSEA. Written as DNA, the CDR3 is TGCAGCGTCCCTGCGGGAAACATTCAGTACTTC. Amino acids: CSVPAGNIQYF.

The chain joins TRBV19 to TRBJ1-2, with D hard to call. The CDR3 covers 11 residues. The V gene's germline CDR1 is LNHDA and CDR2 SQIVND (reference sequence). The ends were cut back, 10 bases at V and 7 bases at J, with 13 bases in the middle. The CDR3 bases are TGTGCCACCCGGGAAGGAATTGGCTACACCTTC. It translates to CATREGIGYTF.

The DNA of the CDR3 is TGTGCCAGCTCACCTGCGGACAGATTTAACTATGGCTACACCTTC. It translates to CASSPADRFNYGYTF. This chain uses TRBV18 with TRBJ1-2, with a possible D match to TRBD1 (6 bases). Germline CDR1 KGHSH, CDR2 LQKENI. The V end was cut by 3 bases, the J end by 1 base, with 12 bases between. The CDR3 totals 15 residues.